This TCR beta chain derives from a study of T-cell reconstitution after alpha-beta-depleted transplantation in children. Preparing the TCRbeta library involved the use of unique molecular identifiers. TCRdb independently ran MiXCR on the PCR reads; one entry per CDR3 protein. The profile shows roughly 300,000 distinct CDR3 sequences, around 9.6% of them singletons. In germline, CDR1 is SEHNR, CDR2 FQNEAQ (reference sequence). Trimming removed 5 bases from V and 2 bases from J, with 13 bases in between. This CDR3 is 15 amino acids long. Here the sequenced sample was PBMCs from the stem cell graft donor, taken from the stem cell graft. The chain links TRBV7-9 to TRBJ1-5; D unclear. The receptor comes from a human donor who donated a stem cell graft to a child with SCID. In DNA, the CDR3 is TGTGCCAGCAGCGCCCGGGCGGCGGGCAATCAGCCCCAGCATTTT. This codes for CASSARAAGNQPQHF.